Sequencing of this TCR beta chain was carried out in a study of shared clonotypes between healthy human individuals. Study-wide results and limits: Clonotypes not shared had lower generation probabilities than those common to all four donors. Generally, estimated richness proved larger in naive subsets than it did in memory subsets. Clonotype sharing across four donors was observed for about 5.5% of naive CD4 clonotypes.

Concerning this clone: Its matching antigen is unknown.

Clones were sequenced by immunoSEQ multiplex PCR, and TCRdb holds only the in-frame ones, with some missing. Seen here are about 1.4 million clones, roughly 96% observed once, and the top ten hold about 1.2%. Donation came from healthy HIV-negative adults that had no recent acute infections or vaccinations. The sequence came from a man younger than 40 in good health. The sequencing input was naive CD4+ T cells sorted from blood. Noted subset: CD45RA+ positively selected.

The CDR3 loop is CASSPAGTTANTGELFF. The CDR3 DNA is TGTGCCAGCAGCCCGGCAGGGACAACCGCGAACACCGGGGAGCTGTTTTTT. V gene TRBV5-4 combines with J gene TRBJ2-2; D may be TRBD1 (6 bases). CDR3 length equals 17 residues. Trimming removed 4 bases from V and 0 bases from J, with 16 bases in between. Germline CDR1 reads SGHNT; CDR2 reads YYREEE (reference sequence).